Presented here are 28 T cell receptor beta chains from one specimen sequenced in a study of glioma-infiltrating T cells. The iRepertoire nested amplicon-rescue multiplex PCR amplified TCR alpha and beta CDR3s from RNA. Via MiXCR, TCRdb re-called the multiplex PCR reads, giving one row per CDR3 protein. The sample has 35,000 to 45,000 distinct CDR3 sequences; approximately 20% are singletons. The sample comprised glioma tissue, nonneoplastic brain tissue, or PBMCs (not recorded which). These receptors came from a human donor with low-grade glioma or glioblastoma, undergoing nonglioma brain surgery, or in good health (not recorded which).

This clonotype was recorded at least ten times. The V call is TRBV6-1, the J call TRBJ2-5; D is unclear. Trimming left V 5 bases short and J 4 bases short, with 17 bases between. The length of the CDR3 is 15 residues. Per germline, CDR1 MNHNS and CDR2 SASEGT. CDR3 sequence (DNA): TGTGCCAGCAGTTTTCCCCCCAACGGTCGAGAGACCCAGTACTTC. Its translation: CASSFPPNGRETQYF.

This clonotype was detected ten times or more. The chain is built from TRBV2 and TRBJ2-5, with 12 bases aligning to TRBD2. V dropped 7 bases and J dropped 2; count of bases not matched to a gene: 11. This CDR3 contains 17 residues. Germline assignment: CDR1 SNHLY and CDR2 FYNNEI. The DNA of the CDR3 is TGTGCCAGCACCCCCCTAGCGGGAGGGAATCTTCAAGAGACCCAGTACTTC. Its protein product is CASTPLAGGNLQETQYF.

This clonotype was recorded at least ten times. This sequence joins TRBV18 and TRBJ1-1; D not certain. The germline CDR1 and CDR2 sequences are KGHSH and LQKENI. Trimming cost V 3 bases and J 0 bases, with 5 bases left between them. The CDR3 extends over 13 amino acids. The CDR3 sequence: CASSPSVNTEAFF. In nucleotides, the CDR3 is TGTGCCAGCTCACCCTCCGTGAACACTGAAGCTTTCTTT.

Comment on this clonotype: Possible read error: a much larger clone is one base away. J is TRBJ2-7 and V is TRBV7-9; D uncertain. This CDR3 is built from 13 residues. Germline lookup yields CDR1 SEHNR and CDR2 FQNEAQ (reference sequence). V was clipped by 5 bases and J by 2 bases, with 10 bases between them. CDR3 amino acids: CASSPVGPYEQYF. In DNA, the CDR3 is TGTGCCAGCAGCCCGGTAGGCCCCTACGAGCAGTACTTC.

As regards this clonotype: A much larger clone differs by one base, so this may be a read error. The chain employs TRBV5-1 and TRBJ2-7; 8 bases line up with TRBD2. Looked up from germline, CDR1 is SGHRS and CDR2 is YFSETQ. With V trimmed by 3 bases and J by 13 bases, 15 bases remained unmatched. The CDR3 is 14 amino acids. CDR3 DNA: TGCGCCAGCAGCTCGGATCCGGGAGGGTCAACCCATTACGTC. This codes for CASSSDPGGSTHYV.

V gene TRBV2 combines with J gene TRBJ2-1; 8 nucleotides line up with TRBD2. The CDR3 covers 15 residues. The germline V gene encodes CDR1 SNHLY and CDR2 FYNNEI. After removal of 6 bases from V and 5 bases from J, the junction contained 9 bases not matched to a gene. CDR3 region: CASSDIRGGHNEQFF. The CDR3 nucleotides read TGTGCCAGCAGCGATATCCGGGGGGGCCACAATGAGCAGTTCTTC.

There are many counts of this clonotype. The chain combines TRBV28 with TRBJ1-2, with unresolved D. With 5 bases removed from V and 5 bases from J, the gap between germline ends came to 15 bases. The length of the CDR3 is 14 residues. Germline V lookup: CDR1 MDHEN, CDR2 SYDVKM. The CDR3 bases are TGTGCCAGCAGTAATCTTATGGGGTCTTATGGCTACACCTTC. Its translation: CASSNLMGSYGYTF.

This clonotype occurred many times. The V and J genes are TRBV7-6 and TRBJ1-1; no clear D. V lost 0 bases, J lost 1 base, and 3 bases lay in between. The CDR3 contains 13 residues. CDR1 SGHVS and CDR2 FNYEAQ come from the germline V gene. The CDR3 is CASSLAENTEAFF. In DNA, the CDR3 is TGTGCCAGCAGCTTAGCGGAGAACACTGAAGCTTTCTTT.

V gene TRBV29-1 combines with J gene TRBJ1-1; D call uncertain. Trimming removed 1 base at V and 5 bases at J, with 8 bases between. CDR3 length equals 12 residues. Germline lookup yields CDR1 SQVTM and CDR2 ANQGSEA. The CDR3 region is CSVEGHGTEAFF. CDR3 bases: TGCAGCGTTGAAGGACATGGTACTGAAGCTTTCTTT.

At least ten counts were recorded for this clonotype. The genes are TRBV18 and TRBJ2-5, with TRBD1 identical over 8 bases. Germline trimming cut 3 bases from V and 4 bases from J; bases unmatched to any gene: 4. The CDR3 spans 14 residues. Germline CDR1 and CDR2: KGHSH and LQKENI. CDR3 sequence reads: CASSPGTGGETQYF. CDR3 nucleotide sequence: TGTGCCAGCTCACCCGGGACAGGTGGAGAGACCCAGTACTTC.

This clonotype has just a few counts. The chain links TRBV5-6 to TRBJ1-2; D perhaps matches TRBD1 (6 bases). CDR1 is SGHDT and CDR2 is YYEEEE in the germline V gene. CDR3 length equals 14 residues. V was clipped by 4 bases and J by 7 bases, with 17 bases between them. CDR3: CASSSGTVRGGYTF. CDR3 bases: TGTGCCAGCAGCAGCGGGACGGTCAGGGGTGGCTACACCTTC.

The chain employs TRBV19 and TRBJ1-1; perhaps TRBD1 as D (5 bases). The CDR3 runs to 17 residues. Trimming took 6 bases from V and 0 from J, leaving 20 bases between them. Per the germline V gene, CDR1 is LNHDA and CDR2 is SQIVND (reference sequence). The CDR3 here is CASSAPLLTDMNTEAFF. CDR3 coding DNA: TGTGCCAGTAGCGCTCCCTTACTGACAGACATGAACACTGAAGCTTTCTTT.

This clonotype was counted a few times. The chain is built from TRBV4-1 and TRBJ2-3, with 8 nucleotides matching TRBD2. Germline V lookup: CDR1 MGHRA, CDR2 YSYEKL. The V gene end was trimmed by 0 bases and the J gene end by 3 bases; junction bases not matched to a gene: 20. CDR3 length: 21 amino acids. CDR3 in amino acids: CASSQDRERAGVRIQTDTQYF. CDR3 sequence (DNA): TGCGCCAGCAGCCAAGACCGAGAGAGAGCGGGGGTTAGAATCCAAACAGATACGCAGTATTTT.

A word on this clonotype: This could be a read error, since a much larger clone is one nucleotide away. This chain connects TRBV2 to TRBJ1-6; 10 nucleotides align to TRBD1. The CDR3 is made up of 17 amino acids. In germline, CDR1 is SNHLY, CDR2 FYNNEI. CDR3 coding DNA: TGTGCCAGCAGCAGTACCGGGACAGGGGTCTATAATTCACCCCTCTACTTT. It codes for CASSSTGTGVYNSPLYF.

This clonotype was detected many times. This sequence joins TRBV7-3 and TRBJ2-1; TRBD2 matches 8 bases. The CDR3 contains 15 residues. The V and J ends lost 5 bases and 1 base, in that order; junction bases with no gene match: 4. Germline V CDR1 and CDR2: SGHTA, FQGTGA. The CDR3 sequence is CASSVSGGSYNEQFF. CDR3 DNA sequence: TGTGCCAGCAGCGTAAGCGGGGGTTCCTACAATGAGCAGTTCTTC. The whole variable domain, filled in from reference TRBV7-3 and TRBJ2-1, reads GAGVSQTPSNKVTEKGKYVELRCDPISGHTALYWYRQSLGQGPEFLIYFQGTGAADDSGLPNDRFFAVRPEGSVSTLKIQRTERGDSAVYLCASSVSGGSYNEQFFGPGTRLTVL.

This clonotype was counted many times. The V gene is TRBV20-1, the J gene TRBJ2-1; D could derive from TRBD1 or TRBD2 (7 bases each). V lost 5 bases, J lost 2 bases, and 16 bases lay in between. The CDR3 covers 15 residues. Germline V gene data show CDR1 as DFQATT and CDR2 as SNEGSKA (reference sequence). The CDR3 here is CSAPSGGGAYNEQFF. CDR3 DNA: TGCAGTGCTCCGTCAGGGGGGGGGGCCTACAATGAGCAGTTCTTC.

This clonotype has ten or more counts. The genes are TRBV10-1 and TRBJ2-7; D tentatively reads TRBD1 or TRBD2 (6 bases each). V lost 3 bases to trimming and J lost 5 bases, with 17 bases between them. This CDR3 contains 15 residues. CDR1 is WNHNN, CDR2 SYGVQD, per germline (reference sequence). As DNA, the CDR3 is TGCGCCAGCAGTGACAGCTGGGGGGACATCGACGAGCAGTACTTC. Protein: CASSDSWGDIDEQYF.

Ten or more counts support this clonotype. The V gene is TRBV20-1, the J gene TRBJ1-2; D not resolved. The CDR3 runs to 11 residues. Germline V gene sequence: CDR1 DFQATT, CDR2 SNEGSKA (reference sequence). Trimming cost V 3 bases and J 4 bases, with 6 bases left between them. The CDR3 DNA sequence: TGCAGTGCTAGTACCATCTATGGCTACACCTTC. This translates into CSASTIYGYTF.

To note about this clonotype: This clone may be a read error of a much larger clone one base away. This chain uses TRBV24-1 with TRBJ2-4, with D perhaps TRBD2 (6 bases). Germline V gene lookup returns CDR1 KGHDR and CDR2 SFDVKD. The CDR3 contains 13 residues. The CDR3 sequence: CATIDGGENIQYF. The CDR3 DNA sequence: TGTGCCACCATTGATGGAGGGGAAAACATTCAGTACTTC.

On this clonotype itself: This may arise from a read error, as a much more abundant clone is one base away. The CDR3 region has the DNA TGTGCCATCAGTGACGGCGGAATTTCTGGAAACATCATATATTTT. Its protein product is CAISDGGISGNIIYF. The chain has TRBV10-3 and TRBJ1-3; D is undetermined. CDR1 and CDR2 (germline): ENHRY, SYGVKD. CDR3 length: 15 residues.

This clonotype is labeled medium-sized. The V call is TRBV4-1, the J call TRBJ2-1, with D maybe TRBD1 (5 bases). Germline CDR1 reads MGHRA; CDR2 reads YSYEKL. This CDR3 is built from 15 residues. V lost 1 base and J lost 3, with 10 bases in between. The DNA for the CDR3 is TGCGCCAGCAGCCAAGTTCCCAGGGACTACAATGAGCAGTTCTTC. Protein product: CASSQVPRDYNEQFF.

This clonotype showed up many times. The V gene is TRBV4-1, the J gene TRBJ2-3; D remains ambiguous. The CDR3 is made up of 14 amino acids. Trimming pared 2 bases from V and 6 bases from J, leaving 12 bases between. Germline CDR1 and CDR2: MGHRA and YSYEKL. This CDR3 is CASSQLSSRDTQYF. CDR3 nucleotides: TGCGCCAGCAGCCAATTGTCTAGTAGGGATACGCAGTATTTT.

This clonotype was seen at least ten times. The chain joins TRBV2 to TRBJ1-2; D not resolved. The V end lost 8 bases, the J end lost 4 bases, and 17 bases lay between the germline ends. This CDR3 is 14 amino acids long. Germline V gene sequence: CDR1 SNHLY, CDR2 FYNNEI. The DNA for the CDR3 is TGTGCCAGCCTCGGGGTAACGGCCCTCTATGGCTACACCTTC. Translation gives CASLGVTALYGYTF.

In regard to this clonotype: This sequence may be a read error, since a much larger clone differs from it by one base. The gene calls are TRBV3-1 and TRBJ2-3, with D maybe TRBD2 (5 bases). This CDR3 is built from 15 residues. Between the trimmed V and J ends, which lost 5 bases and 9 bases, there was a span of 21 bases. Germline CDR1 and CDR2: LGHDT and YNNKEL (reference sequence). DNA for the CDR3: TGTGCCAGCAGCATCATCGAGAGGCCGGGGTGGACGCAGTATTTT. This sequence encodes CASSIIERPGWTQYF.

This clonotype was picked up many times. Germline and junction disagree at one end, which may indicate a read error. The rearrangement uses TRBV20-1 and TRBJ2-1, with TRBD2 as a possible D gene (5 bases). The CDR3 is 12 amino acids. Germline V gene lookup returns CDR1 DFQATT and CDR2 SNEGSKA (reference sequence). DNA for the CDR3: TGCAGTGCTAGCTCGGACTGGAATGCGCAGTTCTTC. Translated, it gives CSASSDWNAQFF.

The gene calls are TRBV4-1 and TRBJ2-2; no clear D gene. Trimming left V 0 bases short and J 6 bases short, with 5 bases between. CDR1 is MGHRA, CDR2 YSYEKL, per germline. The CDR3 is 13 residues long. For the CDR3, the DNA is TGCGCCAGCAGCCAAGATCTGGCCGGGGAGCTGTTTTTT. This gives the protein CASSQDLAGELFF.

This clonotype was seen more than once but under ten times. This may be a read error: a much more frequent sequence differs by one nucleotide. The rearrangement joins TRBV2 to TRBJ1-3; D gene ambiguous. The ends were cut back, 1 base at V and 3 bases at J, with 10 bases in the middle. CDR1 and CDR2 from the germline V gene are SNHLY and FYNNEI. The CDR3 is 15 amino acids. Here the CDR3 reads CASSEVGSRGNTIYF. In DNA form, the CDR3 reads TGTGCCAGCAGTGAAGTAGGGTCACGTGGAAACACCATATATTTT.

Ten or more counts support this clonotype. The chain employs TRBV7-2 and TRBJ2-3; a possible D gene is TRBD1 (5 bases). This CDR3 has 15 amino acids. Trimming took 5 bases from V and 0 from J, leaving 12 bases between them. Germline values: CDR1 SGHTA, CDR2 FQGNSA. DNA of the CDR3: TGTGCCAGCAGCGGTACAGGTTCTAGCACAGATACGCAGTATTTT. This gives the protein CASSGTGSSTDTQYF.